What follows describes a single T cell receptor (beta chain). Library preparation (for TCRbeta) was performed with unique molecular identifiers. TCRdb recomputed calls from the PCR reads with MiXCR, one row per CDR3 protein. The sample comprises 500,000 to 600,000 distinct CDR3 sequences, over 20% of which are singletons, and about a third rests with the top ten. The data were taken from a study of T-cell reconstitution after alpha-beta-depleted transplantation in children. Trimming cost V 4 bases and J 5 bases; bases outside gene matches: 9. In germline, CDR1 is SGHRS, CDR2 YFSETQ. This CDR3 contains 15 residues.

The rearrangement links TRBV5-1 to TRBJ1-2; 9 nucleotides agree with TRBD1. This specimen consisted of PBMCs, obtained before TCRalphabeta/CD19-depleted stem cell transplant. The source is a boy less than two years old with Wiskott-Aldrich syndrome, due to receive a stem cell transplant. The CDR3 here is CASSPNRGRPYGYTF. The CDR3, as DNA: TGCGCCAGCAGCCCGAACAGGGGGCGTCCATATGGCTACACCTTC.